This TCR beta chain was profiled in a study of cytomegalovirus exposure and HLA in healthy donors. The germline CDR1 and CDR2 sequences are SEHNR and FQNEAQ (reference sequence). This CDR3 contains 12 residues. Trimming left V 2 bases short and J 5 bases short, with 4 bases between. PCR was performed using 60 Vbeta and 13 Jbeta primers. Some clones are missing from TCRdb's copy, which holds only in-frame ones; the method was immunoSEQ multiplex PCR. The table has about 160,000 clones, 60% to 85% seen once. Sequences were obtained from PBMCs. The receptor comes from a male donor in good health and CMV-seropositive. This chain uses TRBV7-9 with TRBJ1-5; no clear D gene. Here the CDR3 reads CASSLRDQPQHF. CDR3 in DNA: TGTGCCAGCAGCTTACGGGATCAGCCCCAGCATTTT.